The clone carrying this T cell receptor (beta chain) was recorded at least ten times. What it binds is not known. MiXCR, applied by TCRdb to the 5' RACE reads, yields one record per CDR3 protein. Of roughly 13,000 distinct CDR3 sequences listed, approximately 3% are singletons. These data belong to a study of CD8 T cells in ankylosing spondylitis. Study-level points and caveats: Some motif variants had been reported before (in reactive arthritis synovial fluid and blood). Disease-linked clones displayed a CD8+ phenotype and appeared relatively rarely in peripheral blood. Blood of patients with ankylosing spondylitis appeared to be characterized by a TCR beta motif of eight highly homologous variants. Reportedly, matched ankylosing spondylitis synovial fluid was significantly enriched for disease-linked clones.

The TCR sequence derives from a male donor with ankylosing spondylitis or in good health (not recorded which). The sequenced material came from blood, either unsorted or a sorted T cell fraction (not recorded which).

The CDR3 region is CASSVVASGSTGEQYF. The CDR3 DNA reads as TGTGCCAGCAGCGTAGTGGCGTCGGGCTCCACGGGCGAGCAGTACTTC. The rearrangement joins TRBV9 to TRBJ2-7; D gene ambiguous. V dropped 0 bases and J dropped 6 bases, with 19 bases sitting between them. CDR1 and CDR2 from the germline V gene are SGDLS and YYNGEE. The CDR3 has 16 amino acids. Using reference TRBV9 and TRBJ2-7 for the parts outside the CDR3, the full variable domain is DSGVTQTPKHLITATGQRVTLRCSPRSGDLSVYWYQQSLDQGLQFLIQYYNGEERAKGNILERFSAQQFPDLHSELNLSSLELGDSALYFCASSVVASGSTGEQYFGPGTRLTVT.